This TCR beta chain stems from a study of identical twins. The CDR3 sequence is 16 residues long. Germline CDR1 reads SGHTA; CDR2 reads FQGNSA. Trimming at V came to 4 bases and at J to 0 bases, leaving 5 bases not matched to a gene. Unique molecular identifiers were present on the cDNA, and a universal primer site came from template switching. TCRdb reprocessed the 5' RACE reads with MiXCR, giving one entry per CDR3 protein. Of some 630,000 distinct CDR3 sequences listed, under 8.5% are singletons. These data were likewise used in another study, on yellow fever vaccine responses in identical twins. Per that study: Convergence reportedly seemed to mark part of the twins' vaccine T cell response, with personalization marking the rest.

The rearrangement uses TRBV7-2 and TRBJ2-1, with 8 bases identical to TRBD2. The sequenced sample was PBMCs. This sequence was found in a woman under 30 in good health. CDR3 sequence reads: CASSSPGTSSYNEQFF. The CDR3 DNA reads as TGTGCCAGCAGCTCCCCCGGGACTAGCTCCTACAATGAGCAGTTCTTC.